These 9 T cell receptor beta chains originate from one sample sequenced in a study of regulatory T cells in long-lasting Graves disease (dated by TCRdb to the early 2020s). Receptor libraries were prepared by multiplex PCR. Sequenced using an Illumina HiSeq 4000. TCR beta libraries were built with iRepertoire HTBI primers and Arm-PCR amplification of CDR3 regions. Through fastp at Q25 and MiXCR, TCRdb rebuilt clones from the public reads, retaining in-frame beta chains. When rows share a CDR3 protein, they turn into one entry using the most common DNA and genes. The sample table lists 200,000 to 300,000 distinct CDR3 sequences, around 20% of them with a count of one. About 14% of the sample belongs to the ten largest clones. The sample's time point label, in plain terms: newly diagnosed GD, antithyroid drugs for less than 3 months. RNA was extracted from PBMCs in TRIzol for both TCR sequencing and RNA sequencing.

The source was peripheral blood mononuclear cells (PBMCs), collected at new diagnosis, from a patient treated with antithyroid drugs. These TCRs come from a female donor with Graves disease.

This clonotype was counted ten times or more. The CDR3 DNA follows: TGTGCCAGCTCACCAACGGACAACGAGCAGTACTTC. Translated: CASSPTDNEQYF. The genes are TRBV18 and TRBJ2-7, with D tentatively TRBD1 (5 bases). Germline V gene data show CDR1 as KGHSH and CDR2 as LQKENI. V was trimmed by 2 bases and J by 5 bases, leaving 7 bases between them. The CDR3 spans 12 residues.

This clonotype has at least ten counts. The chain recombines TRBV7-9 with TRBJ2-2; 11 bases map to TRBD1. The germline CDR1 and CDR2 sequences are SEHNR and FQNEAQ (reference sequence). The CDR3 spans 15 residues. V shed 5 bases and J 7 bases; nucleotides not matched to a gene: 6. CDR3 bases: TGTGCCAGCAGCGTCCGGGACAGGGGGAACGGGGAGCTGTTTTTT. Amino acids: CASSVRDRGNGELFF. The full variable domain, completed using reference TRBV7-9 and TRBJ2-2, is DTGVSQNPRHKITKRGQNVTFRCDPISEHNRLYWYRQTLGQGPEFLTYFQNEAQLEKSRLLSDRFSAERPKGSFSTLEIQRTEQGDSAMYLCASSVRDRGNGELFFGEGSRLTVL.

This clonotype was detected ten times or more. This sequence joins TRBV11-2 and TRBJ2-7; 8 nucleotides align to TRBD1. In germline, CDR1 is SGHAT, CDR2 FQNNGV. V was pared by 4 bases and J by 0 bases, with 5 bases of the junction left unmatched. The CDR3 consists of 15 residues. CDR3 sequence reads: CASSSRTGNSYEQYF. DNA of the CDR3: TGTGCCAGCAGCTCCCGGACAGGGAACTCCTACGAGCAGTACTTC.

The chain joins TRBV10-3 to TRBJ1-3, with D tentatively TRBD1 (5 bases). The V end lost 7 bases, the J end lost 0 bases, and 10 bases lay between the germline ends. Germline V CDR1 and CDR2: ENHRY, SYGVKD. CDR3 length equals 14 residues. The CDR3 region has the DNA TGTGCCATCAAAGGGACGGACTCTGGAAACACCATATATTTT. It yields the protein CAIKGTDSGNTIYF.

This clonotype was recorded many times. The V call is TRBV6-1, the J call TRBJ2-1; a possible D gene is TRBD1 (6 bases). The CDR3 extends over 12 amino acids. The germline V gene has CDR1 MNHNS and CDR2 SASEGT. Trimming removed 8 bases at V and 7 bases at J, with 12 bases between. The CDR3, as DNA: TGTGCCAGCGGCCCCACAGGGAATGAGCAGTTCTTC. Encoded protein: CASGPTGNEQFF.

This clonotype was observed at least ten times. V and J are TRBV29-1 and TRBJ2-3; TRBD1 agrees at 8 bases. This CDR3 comprises 17 residues. CDR1 SQVTM and CDR2 ANQGSEA come from the germline V gene. The J segment lost 3 bases and the V segment lost 1 base, leaving 12 bases of the junction unmatched. The CDR3 here is CSVEGQIGQGETDTQYF. CDR3 nucleotide sequence: TGCAGCGTTGAAGGCCAAATCGGACAGGGAGAGACAGATACGCAGTATTTT.

The sample holds many counts of this clonotype. J is TRBJ2-3 and V is TRBV28; perhaps TRBD1 as D (6 bases). The CDR3 is 16 residues long. Germline V gene sequence: CDR1 MDHEN, CDR2 SYDVKM. Trimming took 2 bases from V and 6 from J, leaving 18 bases between them. DNA for the CDR3: TGTGCCAGCAGTTTACCCCCCAGGACAGAACTGGATACGCAGTATTTT. This codes for CASSLPPRTELDTQYF.

This clonotype was counted between two and nine times. V usage is TRBV7-7 and J usage is TRBJ1-6; D is unresolved. Germline V gene lookup returns CDR1 SSHAT and CDR2 FNYEAQ (reference sequence). The CDR3 consists of 13 residues. Between the trimmed V and J ends, which lost 5 bases and 10 bases, there was a span of 12 bases. The CDR3: CASSAALGSPLHF. CDR3 in DNA: TGTGCCAGCAGCGCCGCACTCGGGTCACCCCTCCACTTT.

This clonotype was found many times. CDR3 in DNA: TGTGCCAGCAGCTACGACAGTAACCCCTACAATGAGCAGTTCTTC. Translation: CASSYDSNPYNEQFF. This chain connects TRBV28 to TRBJ2-1; possible D gene TRBD1, 5 bases. CDR3 length equals 15 residues. Looked up from germline, CDR1 is MDHEN and CDR2 is SYDVKM. V was shortened by 6 bases and J by 2 bases, with 14 bases between the two germline ends.